One sample yielded the 17 T cell receptor beta chains listed below, sequenced in a study of OX40 agonist ivuxolimab in advanced cancers. Some clones are missing from TCRdb's copy, which holds only in-frame ones; the method was immunoSEQ multiplex PCR. The data contain 40,000 to 50,000 clones, about 85% of them singletons. The sequencing here drew on CD4+ or CD8+ T cells sorted from blood, taken in a trial of the OX40 agonist ivuxolimab. Every receptor here comes from an adult with an advanced solid tumor such as melanoma, head and neck, liver or kidney cancer.

This clone was seen a handful of times. This chain uses TRBV19 with TRBJ2-1; no reliable D call. Germline V gene sequence: CDR1 LNHDA, CDR2 SQIVND (reference sequence). The CDR3 totals 11 residues. The germline V and J ends were trimmed by 7 bases and 7 bases, with 8 bases remaining between them. The chain's CDR3 is CASTLLNEQFF. The CDR3, as DNA: TGTGCCAGTACTCTCTTGAATGAGCAGTTCTTC. The full variable domain, with the rest looked up from reference TRBV19 and TRBJ2-1, is DGGITQSPKYLFRKEGQNVTLSCEQNLNHDAMYWYRQDPGQGLRLIYYSQIVNDFQKGDIAEGYSVSREKKESFPLTVTSAQKNPTAFYLCASTLLNEQFFGPGTRLTVL.

This clone was counted a few times. The junction differs from germline at one of its ends, possibly a read error. The chain employs TRBV7-7 and TRBJ2-1; 7 positions match TRBD1. Germline CDR1 reads SSHAT; CDR2 reads FNYEAQ (reference sequence). The CDR3 has 13 amino acids. The CDR3 protein is CASSLQGIGEQFF. As DNA, the CDR3 is TGTGCTAGCAGCTTACAGGGGATTGGTGAGCAGTTCTTC.

The V and J genes are TRBV21-1 and TRBJ1-5; the table's D call, TRBD1, was not checked against the DNA. TRBV21-1 is reported as a pseudogene. The CDR3 is made up of 14 amino acids. CDR3 coding DNA: TGTGCCAGCCCAAAATGGCAGCAGGGGCAGCCCCAGCATTTT. This sequence encodes CASPKWQQGQPQHF.

The chain combines TRBV12-2 with TRBJ2-2; the D call of TRBD2 is as the table states it, not checked on the DNA. TRBV12-2 is a pseudogene segment. The CDR3 is 16 residues long. This chain's CDR3 is CASRFSLAGNTGELFF. The CDR3 nucleotides read TGTGCAAGTCGCTTTTCACTAGCGGGGAACACCGGGGAGCTGTTTTTT.

The chain couples TRBV28 to TRBJ2-4; the D is unclear. Germline lookup yields CDR1 MDHEN and CDR2 SYDVKM. Trimming stripped 3 bases from V and 6 bases from J, with 6 bases between. The CDR3 covers 12 residues. The CDR3 DNA sequence: TGTGCCAGCAGTTTGGCAGGAAACATTCAGTACTTC. Translated: CASSLAGNIQYF.

This chain uses TRBV6-5 with TRBJ1-1, with a possible D match to TRBD1 (6 bases). The germline CDR1 and CDR2 sequences are MNHEY and SVGAGI. V shed 6 bases and J shed 11 bases, with 19 bases lying between them. This CDR3 comprises 13 residues. The CDR3 here is CASRTQRGVRAFF. The DNA of the CDR3 is TGTGCCAGCAGAACCCAGAGGGGGGTGAGGGCTTTCTTT.

The genes are TRBV6-5 and TRBJ2-5; 9 nucleotides match TRBD2. Germline V gene data show CDR1 as MNHEY and CDR2 as SVGAGI. The CDR3 runs 14 residues. Unmatched junction bases numbered 2, after V lost 2 bases and J lost 4 bases. This chain's CDR3 is CASSYLAGSETQYF. In nucleotides, the CDR3 is TGTGCCAGCAGTTACCTAGCGGGATCAGAGACCCAGTACTTC.

This chain uses TRBV7-6 with TRBJ2-7, with a possible D match to TRBD2 (6 bases). The CDR3 loop spans 14 amino acids. V dropped 2 bases and J dropped 4 bases, with 12 bases sitting between them. Germline assignment: CDR1 SGHVS and CDR2 FNYEAQ. The CDR3 DNA follows: TGTGCCAGCAGCTTACCCGGGAGAAGTTACGAGCAGTACTTC. Protein: CASSLPGRSYEQYF.

The chain combines TRBV15 with TRBJ2-7; 9 bases are shared with TRBD1. Germline-derived CDR1 and CDR2 are LNHNV and YYDKDF (reference sequence). This CDR3 has 16 residues. The J segment lost 3 bases and the V segment lost 0 bases, leaving 6 bases of the junction unmatched. For the CDR3, the DNA is TGTGCCACCAGCAGAGAGACCGGGACAGGGTTCTACGAGCAGTACTTC. Amino acids: CATSRETGTGFYEQYF.

V usage is TRBV4-2 and J usage is TRBJ2-7, with 10 bases that match TRBD2. This CDR3 is 18 amino acids long. Germline V gene lookup returns CDR1 LGHNA and CDR2 YNFKEQ. V trimming: 2 bases; J trimming: 4 bases; junction bases outside the gene matches: 14. DNA of the CDR3: TGTGCCAGCAGCCAATTAGGGGGAGCGGGAGGGCTTGAATACGAGCAGTACTTC. It specifies CASSQLGGAGGLEYEQYF.

The rearrangement uses TRBV19 and TRBJ1-1; D unclear. The V gene lost 2 bases and the J gene lost 5 bases, with 9 bases spanning the gap. Per the germline V gene, CDR1 is LNHDA and CDR2 is SQIVND (reference sequence). CDR3 length: 13 residues. CDR3 nucleotide sequence: TGTGCCAGTAGTATATATCGGGGAACTGAAGCTTTCTTT. Translation gives CASSIYRGTEAFF.

The chain carries TRBV19 and TRBJ2-3, with 8 nucleotides matching TRBD1. CDR1 is LNHDA and CDR2 is SQIVND in the germline V gene (reference sequence). This CDR3 comprises 15 residues. The V gene end was trimmed by 7 bases and the J gene end by 5 bases; junction bases not matched to a gene: 11. CDR3 region: CASKSGTGHQDTQYF. The CDR3 DNA sequence: TGTGCCAGTAAATCCGGGACAGGACATCAAGATACGCAGTATTTT.

This chain uses TRBV7-2 with TRBJ1-2; D remains ambiguous. This CDR3 contains 11 residues. The V gene lost 6 bases and the J gene lost 8 bases, with 10 bases spanning the gap. Germline assignment: CDR1 SGHTA and CDR2 FQGNSA. CDR3: CASSVGFGYTF. CDR3 nucleotides: TGTGCCAGCAGTGTAGGGTTCGGCTACACCTTC.

V and J are TRBV11-3 and TRBJ2-7; 8 nucleotides line up with TRBD2. The DNA end favors TRBJ2-5, so the J call may be wrong. Germline CDR1 and CDR2: SGHNT and YENEEA. The CDR3 is 16 amino acids. The CDR3 sequence: CASSLEGLEVGETQYF. In DNA form, the CDR3 reads TGTGCCAGCAGCTTAGAGGGACTAGAAGTAGGGGAGACCCAGTACTTC.

The chain is built from TRBV9 and TRBJ2-1, with 14 bases fitting TRBD2. This CDR3 is built from 14 residues. The germline CDR1 and CDR2 sequences are SGDLS and YYNGEE. The V segment lost 2 bases and the J segment 9 bases; nucleotides outside the gene matches: 1. This chain's CDR3 is CASSVGTSGSEQFF. The CDR3 DNA reads TGTGCCAGCAGCGTCGGGACTAGCGGGAGTGAGCAGTTCTTC.

The chain couples TRBV6-1 to TRBJ1-6; TRBD1 agrees at 7 bases. Germline assignment: CDR1 MNHNS and CDR2 SASEGT. This CDR3 spans 16 amino acids. The trim removed 4 bases at V and 4 bases at J, leaving 7 bases unmatched. This chain's CDR3 is CASSAHRDRYNSPLHF. The CDR3 coding sequence is TGTGCCAGCAGTGCCCACCGGGACAGATATAATTCACCCCTCCACTTT.

The rearrangement joins TRBV7-9 to TRBJ2-7; D unclear. Per germline, CDR1 SEHNR and CDR2 FQNEAQ (reference sequence). This CDR3 comprises 13 residues. Trimming left V 5 bases short and J 4 bases short, with 12 bases between. This CDR3 is CASSRDQRYEQYF. CDR3 bases: TGTGCCAGCAGCCGAGATCAAAGGTACGAGCAGTACTTC.